The 24 T cell receptor beta chains given below trace back to one sample, sequenced in a study of blood T cell repertoires in COVID-19. Sequenced by immunoSEQ multiplex PCR; TCRdb stores in-frame clones only, minus some. The profile covers 15,000 or so clones, with roughly 92% appearing a single time and less than 10% taken by the ten largest. Sequencing input: peripheral blood. The receptors shown here come from a human donor with active COVID-19. The donor label of this sample is uncertain.

The CDR3 loop reads CASSDRDNEQFF. The CDR3 DNA is TGTGCCAGCAGTGATCGGGACAATGAGCAGTTCTTC. The chain joins TRBV2 to TRBJ2-1; D is unresolved. The CDR3 is made up of 12 amino acids. V lost 3 bases, J lost 5 bases, and 5 bases lay in between. Germline V gives CDR1 SNHLY, CDR2 FYNNEI.

This chain's CDR3 is CSVGTGKANEKLFF. CDR3 DNA: TGCAGCGTTGGGACAGGGAAAGCTAATGAAAAACTGTTTTTT. The chain joins TRBV29-1 to TRBJ1-4; TRBD1 agrees at 8 bases. Germline V CDR1 and CDR2: SQVTM, ANQGSEA. V shed 4 bases, J shed 3 bases, and the junction held 4 bases outside the gene matches. This CDR3 is built from 14 residues. Complete variable domain (other parts from reference TRBV29-1 and TRBJ1-4): SAVISQKPSRDICQRGTSLTIQCQVDSQVTMMFWYRQQPGQSLTLIATANQGSEATYESGFVIDKFPISRPNLTFSTLTVSNMSPEDSSIYLCSVGTGKANEKLFFGSGTQLSVL.

A single count supports this clone. The junction departs from the called germline gene at one end, perhaps through a read error. The chain uses TRBV6-5 and TRBJ1-4; D perhaps matches TRBD1 (5 bases). The CDR3 covers 12 residues. The germline gives CDR1 MNHEY, CDR2 SVGAGI. This CDR3 reads CLTGDKPEKLFF. The CDR3 region has the DNA TGCCTCACGGGGGATAAGCCTGAAAAACTGTTTTTT.

This clone was seen only once. The V call is TRBV14, the J call TRBJ1-6, with TRBD1 matching 7 bases. This CDR3 is built from 16 residues. Germline CDR1 SGHDN, CDR2 FVKESK. V dropped 2 bases and J dropped 9; count of bases not matched to a gene: 10. The DNA for the CDR3 is TGTGCCAGCAGCCAACACAGGGGAGGCATGGGTTCACCCCTCCACTTT. Protein: CASSQHRGGMGSPLHF.

CDR3 DNA sequence: TGTGCCTGGAGGGGACAGGGAACCGGGGAGCTGTTTTTT. Amino acids: CAWRGQGTGELFF. The chain joins TRBV30 to TRBJ2-2; TRBD1 aligns across 9 bases. CDR3 length equals 13 residues. Trimming cost V 3 bases and J 5 bases; bases outside gene matches: 1. Germline CDR1 GTSNPN, CDR2 SVGIG (reference sequence).

The chain recombines TRBV5-1 with TRBJ2-5; 8 positions match TRBD1. The junction had 4 bases not matched to a gene; V was cut back by 4 bases and J by 2 bases. The CDR3 loop spans 14 amino acids. Germline lookup yields CDR1 SGHRS and CDR2 YFSETQ. CDR3 nucleotide sequence: TGCGCCAGCAGCACAGGGGGTCGACAAGAGACCCAGTACTTC. Translated: CASSTGGRQETQYF.

The V gene is TRBV4-1, the J gene TRBJ2-3, with D uncertain. V was shortened by 3 bases and J by 6 bases, with 10 bases between the two germline ends. This CDR3 is 13 amino acids long. Looked up from germline, CDR1 is MGHRA and CDR2 is YSYEKL. CDR3 amino acids: CASSQPRSDTQYF. The DNA for the CDR3 is TGCGCCAGCAGCCAGCCGCGGTCGGATACGCAGTATTTT.

V gene TRBV3-1 (or the pseudogene TRBV3-2) combines with J gene TRBJ1-1; D may be TRBD1 (6 bases). The CDR3 totals 15 residues. CDR1 is LGHDT and CDR2 is YNNKEL in the germline V gene (reference sequence). V lost 0 bases and J lost 4, with 12 bases in between. CDR3 region: CASSQDVRGTTEAFF. CDR3 nucleotides: TGTGCCAGCAGCCAAGATGTCAGGGGTACCACTGAAGCTTTCTTT.

J is TRBJ2-5 and V is TRBV7-2; the match to TRBD1 covers 7 bases. V lost 5 bases, J lost 6 bases, and 9 bases stayed unmatched. CDR1 SGHTA and CDR2 FQGNSA come from the germline V gene. This CDR3 has 14 residues. The CDR3 region is CASSPPTGIKTQYF. In nucleotides, the CDR3 is TGTGCCAGCAGCCCCCCGACAGGGATAAAGACCCAGTACTTC.

V and J are TRBV4-2 and TRBJ2-2; 7 bases align to TRBD1. The CDR3 has 17 residues. Germline CDR1 reads LGHNA; CDR2 reads YNFKEQ. The junction had 9 bases not matched to a gene; V was cut back by 0 bases and J by 5 bases. The CDR3 is CASSQEFRQGRTGELFF. The CDR3 DNA follows: TGTGCCAGCAGCCAAGAATTTCGACAGGGAAGGACCGGGGAGCTGTTTTTT.

The J gene is TRBJ2-7, the V gene TRBV23-1; 7 nucleotides agree with TRBD1. TRBV23-1 is an ORF, and what it does is uncertain. The CDR3 is 16 amino acids. The V gene end was trimmed by 4 bases and the J gene end by 2 bases; junction bases not matched to a gene: 11. CDR3 in amino acids: CASSLVQTGTTYEQYF. DNA for the CDR3: TGCGCCAGCAGTCTTGTTCAGACAGGGACCACCTACGAGCAGTACTTC.

The chain has TRBV5-8 and TRBJ1-1; tentative D call: TRBD1 (6 bases). CDR1 SGHTS and CDR2 YDEGEE come from the germline V gene. Between the trimmed V and J ends, which lost 6 bases and 4 bases, there was a span of 16 bases. The CDR3 has 14 amino acids. CDR3 DNA: TGTGCCAGCACCGTGGGACAAGGCGCCACTGAAGCTTTCTTT. It yields the protein CASTVGQGATEAFF.

V gene TRBV24-1 combines with J gene TRBJ1-5; 7 nucleotides match TRBD1. J lost 0 bases, V lost 4 bases, and 5 bases had no gene match. The CDR3 totals 16 residues. Germline-derived CDR1 and CDR2 are KGHDR and SFDVKD. This CDR3 is CATSERDSYSNQPQHF. The CDR3 DNA sequence: TGTGCCACCAGTGAACGGGACAGTTATAGCAATCAGCCCCAGCATTTT.

This chain joins TRBV19 and TRBJ2-1; TRBD1 matches 9 bases. J gave up 11 bases and V 6 bases, and 17 bases lay outside the gene matches. This CDR3 is built from 16 residues. Germline CDR1 is LNHDA and CDR2 is SQIVND (reference sequence). CDR3 nucleotides: TGTGCCAGTAGCCCTAGGGGGACAGGGAGGCGACTACAGCAGTTCTTC. It specifies CASSPRGTGRRLQQFF.

V and J are TRBV11-2 and TRBJ2-7, with 10 bases aligning to TRBD1. CDR3 length equals 17 residues. J was trimmed by 4 bases and V by 2 bases; bases with no gene match: 11. Germline V lookup: CDR1 SGHAT, CDR2 FQNNGV. CDR3 amino acids: CASSLSVGDRGRYEQYF. The CDR3 nucleotides read TGTGCCAGCAGCTTATCGGTAGGGGACAGGGGACGGTACGAGCAGTACTTC. The whole variable domain, remainder taken from reference TRBV11-2 and TRBJ2-7, is EAGVAQSPRYKIIEKRQSVAFWCNPISGHATLYWYQQILGQGPKLLIQFQNNGVVDDSQLPKDRFSAERLKGVDSTLKIQPAKLEDSAVYLCASSLSVGDRGRYEQYFGPGTRLTVT.

The chain combines TRBV4-1 with TRBJ2-7; 9 bases agree with TRBD2. V was pared by 5 bases and J by 3 bases, with 14 bases of the junction left unmatched. CDR3 length equals 17 residues. Germline CDR1 MGHRA, CDR2 YSYEKL. The CDR3 DNA reads as TGCGCCAGCAGCAGCGGGGGGAAAGGAGCGGGAGGCTACGAGCAGTACTTC. This translates into CASSSGGKGAGGYEQYF.

V is TRBV5-6 and J is TRBJ2-4; a weak D match, TRBD1 (6 bases). V was clipped by 2 bases and J by 0 bases, with 9 bases between them. The CDR3 totals 15 residues. Germline V gene sequence: CDR1 SGHDT, CDR2 YYEEEE. CDR3 nucleotides: TGTGCCAGCAGCTTCGGACAGCTAGCCAAAAACATTCAGTACTTC. Translation: CASSFGQLAKNIQYF.

The chain is built from TRBV25-1 and TRBJ2-3; 10 bases are a match to TRBD1. This CDR3 spans 14 amino acids. Unmatched junction bases numbered 2, after V lost 2 bases and J lost 6 bases. Germline CDR1 and CDR2: MGHDK and SYGVNS. CDR3 residues: CASSEGQGGDTQYF. CDR3 DNA: TGTGCCAGCAGTGAAGGACAGGGGGGCGATACGCAGTATTTT.

The gene calls are TRBV24-1 and TRBJ1-5; no definite D call. The CDR3 is made up of 16 amino acids. The V end was cut by 5 bases, the J end by 4 bases, with 17 bases between. Germline CDR1 KGHDR, CDR2 SFDVKD. The CDR3 is CATSGTADSHNQPQHF. The CDR3 DNA reads as TGTGCCACCAGTGGAACAGCAGATTCTCATAATCAGCCCCAGCATTTT.

This chain connects TRBV19 to TRBJ1-1, with D uncertain. This CDR3 contains 14 residues. CDR1 is LNHDA, CDR2 SQIVND, per germline (reference sequence). Trimming took 0 bases from V and 2 from J, leaving 7 bases between them. CDR3 coding DNA: TGTGCCAGTAGTATAGATAACATAAACACTGAAGCTTTCTTT. Translation: CASSIDNINTEAFF.

This sequence joins TRBV3-1 (or the pseudogene TRBV3-2) and TRBJ2-7, with no clear D. The CDR3 has 13 amino acids. The germline gives CDR1 LGHDT, CDR2 YNNKEL (reference sequence). Between the trimmed V and J ends, which lost 4 bases and 2 bases, there was a span of 9 bases. This CDR3 reads CASSRLNTYEQYF. For the CDR3, the DNA is TGTGCCAGCAGCCGGCTTAATACCTACGAGCAGTACTTC.

This chain links TRBV30 with TRBJ2-2; a possible D gene is TRBD1 (5 bases). V was pared by 2 bases and J by 3 bases, with 7 bases between. Germline lookup yields CDR1 GTSNPN and CDR2 SVGIG (reference sequence). The CDR3 consists of 13 residues. Written as DNA, the CDR3 is TGTGCCTGGAGTAAGGGGTACACCGGGGAGCTGTTTTTT. Its translation is CAWSKGYTGELFF.

The chain has TRBV19 and TRBJ2-3; a possible D gene is TRBD1 (6 bases). Trimming removed 9 bases from V and 3 bases from J, with 22 bases in between. CDR3 length equals 16 residues. Germline loops: CDR1 LNHDA, CDR2 SQIVND (reference sequence). The CDR3 region has the DNA TGTGCCAGAATTGCCCCAGGGGAGCGAAGAACAGATACGCAGTATTTT. It is translated as CARIAPGERRTDTQYF.

The J gene is TRBJ2-2, the V gene TRBV24-1, with 9 bases aligning to TRBD1. V lost 4 bases and J lost 5; bases outside the gene matches: 7. CDR1 is KGHDR, CDR2 SFDVKD, per germline. The length of the CDR3 is 16 residues. CDR3 amino acids: CATSDSGTGKTGELFF. The CDR3 nucleotides read TGTGCCACCAGTGACTCCGGGACAGGGAAGACCGGGGAGCTGTTTTTT.